Presented here are 24 T cell receptor beta chains from one specimen sequenced in a study of cytomegalovirus exposure and HLA in healthy donors. The PCR used 60 Vbeta and 13 Jbeta primers. Sequencing was performed with immunoSEQ multiplex PCR; in TCRdb, only in-frame clones are kept and a portion is missing. Found here are about 160,000 clones, roughly 80% of them singletons; the top ten hold 2% to 2.5%. The specimen sequenced was PBMCs. The source of these receptors is a female donor in good health and CMV-seronegative.

The V and J genes are TRBV2 and TRBJ2-1; D gene unclear. V lost 5 bases and J 7 bases, leaving 9 bases between the germline ends. Per germline, CDR1 SNHLY and CDR2 FYNNEI. CDR3 size: 12 residues. The CDR3 nucleotides read TGTGCCAGCAGTTATTTAGAGAATGAGCAGTTCTTC. It specifies CASSYLENEQFF.

In nucleotides, the CDR3 is TGTGCCAGCTCACCACGAGAGGGGGCCGGGGAGCTGTTTTTT. Translating gives CASSPREGAGELFF. V and J are TRBV18 and TRBJ2-2; D possibly corresponds to TRBD1 (6 bases). With 1 base removed from V and 6 bases from J, the gap between germline ends came to 9 bases. This CDR3 has 14 residues. CDR1 is KGHSH, CDR2 LQKENI, per germline.

A few counts support this clone. The V gene is TRBV29-1, the J gene TRBJ1-4, with D uncertain. The CDR3 is 11 residues long. Germline V gives CDR1 SQVTM, CDR2 ANQGSEA. Between the trimmed V and J ends, which lost 2 bases and 6 bases, there was a span of 4 bases. CDR3 region: CSVESDEKLFF. CDR3 bases: TGCAGCGTTGAATCCGATGAAAAACTGTTTTTT. Full variable domain (remainder filled in from reference TRBV29-1 and TRBJ1-4): SAVISQKPSRDICQRGTSLTIQCQVDSQVTMMFWYRQQPGQSLTLIATANQGSEATYESGFVIDKFPISRPNLTFSTLTVSNMSPEDSSIYLCSVESDEKLFFGSGTQLSVL.

This clone appeared a single time. This sequence joins TRBV11-3 and TRBJ2-1; TRBD2 matches 13 bases. After removal of 5 bases from V and 7 bases from J, the junction contained 5 bases not matched to a gene. The germline gives CDR1 SGHNT, CDR2 YENEEA. The CDR3 is made up of 15 amino acids. The CDR3 reads CASSEPGLAGNEQFF. CDR3 bases: TGTGCCAGCAGCGAACCGGGACTAGCGGGGAATGAGCAGTTCTTC.

J is TRBJ2-7 and V is TRBV9; 14 positions match TRBD2. With V trimmed by 4 bases and J by 5 bases, 5 bases remained unmatched. The CDR3 has 15 residues. Per the germline V gene, CDR1 is SGDLS and CDR2 is YYNGEE. The CDR3 sequence is CASSLRGLAGDEQYF. The CDR3 coding sequence is TGTGCCAGCAGCCTCAGGGGACTAGCGGGAGACGAGCAGTACTTC.

The gene calls are TRBV5-1 and TRBJ2-1, with TRBD2 identical over 8 bases. V shed 0 bases and J 6 bases; nucleotides not matched to a gene: 5. The germline V gene has CDR1 SGHRS and CDR2 YFSETQ. The CDR3 has 15 amino acids. The CDR3 loop is CASSLGTRGGNEQFF. The DNA for the CDR3 is TGCGCCAGCAGCTTGGGAACCCGGGGGGGCAATGAGCAGTTCTTC.

This clone was recorded only once. V usage is TRBV9 and J usage is TRBJ2-6; no definite D call. The CDR3 has 16 amino acids. Germline V gene data show CDR1 as SGDLS and CDR2 as YYNGEE. V shed 3 bases and J shed 2 bases, with 12 bases lying between them. CDR3 nucleotides: TGTGCCAGCAGCGCCCACCAGGCCGCTGGGGCCAACGTCCTGACTTTC. Translated: CASSAHQAAGANVLTF.

The chain is built from TRBV5-1 and TRBJ1-4; TRBD1 aligns across 7 bases. Unmatched junction bases numbered 10, after V lost 1 base and J lost 7 bases. Germline CDR1 and CDR2: SGHRS and YFSETQ. This CDR3 has 16 residues. CDR3 DNA: TGCGCCAGCAGCTTGAATTCGCAGGGGGAAAGTGAAAAACTGTTTTTT. Protein: CASSLNSQGESEKLFF.

This clone has a handful of counts. The gene calls are TRBV5-6 and TRBJ2-7; D call uncertain. Germline CDR1 and CDR2: SGHDT and YYEEEE. This CDR3 contains 13 residues. Trimming took 3 bases from V and 4 from J, leaving 11 bases between them. CDR3 nucleotides: TGTGCCAGCAGCTATGGCGGTTCTTACGAGCAGTACTTC. Residues: CASSYGGSYEQYF. Together with reference TRBV5-6 and TRBJ2-7, the CDR3 gives the full variable domain: DAGVTQSPTHLIKTRGQQVTLRCSPKSGHDTVSWYQQALGQGPQFIFQYYEEEERQRGNFPDRFSGHQFPNYSSELNVNALLLGDSALYLCASSYGGSYEQYFGPGTRLTVT.

The chain carries TRBV7-9 and TRBJ1-3; no reliable D call. The germline gives CDR1 SEHNR, CDR2 FQNEAQ (reference sequence). The CDR3 consists of 15 residues. V lost 7 bases and J lost 0, with 13 bases in between. CDR3 sequence (DNA): TGTGCCAGCATCGATGCGTACTCCTCTGGAAACACCATATATTTT. This sequence encodes CASIDAYSSGNTIYF.

The chain joins TRBV2 to TRBJ1-4, with 8 bases identical to TRBD1. The CDR3 runs to 15 residues. From germline, CDR1 is SNHLY and CDR2 FYNNEI. V was clipped by 4 bases and J by 5 bases; unmatched bases: 6. The CDR3 region is CASSGRDRPNEKLFF. The CDR3 DNA sequence: TGTGCCAGCAGTGGCCGGGACAGGCCGAATGAAAAACTGTTTTTT. Together with reference TRBV2 and TRBJ1-4, the CDR3 gives the full variable domain: EPEVTQTPSHQVTQMGQEVILRCVPISNHLYFYWYRQILGQKVEFLVSFYNNEISEKSEIFDDQFSVERPDGSNFTLKIRSTKLEDSAMYFCASSGRDRPNEKLFFGSGTQLSVL.

The chain links TRBV27 to TRBJ2-1; TRBD1 is a possible D gene (5 bases). The CDR3 length is 15 residues. The germline V and J ends were trimmed by 0 bases and 2 bases, with 8 bases remaining between them. The germline CDR1 and CDR2 sequences are MNHEY and SMNVEV (reference sequence). Here the CDR3 reads CASSLSDSPYNEQFF. The CDR3 nucleotides read TGTGCCAGCAGTTTATCAGACAGTCCCTACAATGAGCAGTTCTTC.

V and J are TRBV19 and TRBJ2-7; tentatively, D is TRBD2 (6 bases). V lost 7 bases, J lost 5 bases, and 15 bases lay in between. The CDR3 covers 13 residues. Germline CDR1 reads LNHDA; CDR2 reads SQIVND (reference sequence). The CDR3 spells CASTGEWGDEQYF. Here the CDR3 DNA reads TGTGCCAGTACAGGAGAATGGGGGGACGAGCAGTACTTC.

The V call is TRBV6-5, the J call TRBJ2-5, with 7 bases fitting TRBD2. V was clipped by 2 bases and J by 2 bases; unmatched bases: 5. Germline values: CDR1 MNHEY, CDR2 SVGAGI. The CDR3 is made up of 15 amino acids. The DNA of the CDR3 is TGTGCCAGCAGTTACAGCGGGACCTTTCAAGAGACCCAGTACTTC. It codes for CASSYSGTFQETQYF.

This clone was picked up one time. This chain uses TRBV6-1 with TRBJ1-3, with a weak D call TRBD1 (5 bases). The V gene's germline CDR1 is MNHNS and CDR2 SASEGT. V lost 5 bases and J lost 0, with 8 bases in between. CDR3 length equals 14 residues. The DNA for the CDR3 is TGTGCCAGCAGTACAGGTTTCTCTGGAAACACCATATATTTT. It is translated as CASSTGFSGNTIYF.

This clone was detected a few times. The chain uses TRBV6-1 and TRBJ1-2; the D gene is possibly TRBD1 (5 bases). The germline gives CDR1 MNHNS, CDR2 SASEGT. This CDR3 spans 14 amino acids. The V gene lost 4 bases and the J gene lost 2 bases, with 11 bases spanning the gap. The chain's CDR3 is CASSVQGNNYGYTF. The CDR3 bases are TGTGCCAGCAGTGTGCAGGGTAACAACTATGGCTACACCTTC.

V and J are TRBV10-3 and TRBJ2-7; TRBD1 might be the D (6 bases). The CDR3 totals 15 residues. CDR1 and CDR2 (germline): ENHRY, SYGVKD. Deletions cut 0 bases from V and 3 bases from J, with 12 bases between. CDR3 nucleotides: TGTGCCATCAGTGAGTCGACAGGTAATTTCTACGAGCAGTACTTC. Protein sequence: CAISESTGNFYEQYF.

The chain uses TRBV4-1 and TRBJ1-1; D not certain. The ends were cut back, 1 base at V and 6 bases at J, with 9 bases in the middle. CDR3 size: 13 residues. From germline, CDR1 is MGHRA and CDR2 YSYEKL. CDR3 residues: CASSQVGLAEAFF. Written as DNA, the CDR3 is TGCGCCAGCAGCCAAGTTGGGCTTGCTGAAGCTTTCTTT.

The chain has TRBV19 and TRBJ1-6; 9 bases are shared with TRBD1. The CDR3 is made up of 16 amino acids. Per germline, CDR1 LNHDA and CDR2 SQIVND (reference sequence). The junction had 6 bases not matched to a gene; V was cut back by 0 bases and J by 9 bases. CDR3 in DNA: TGTGCCAGTAGTATAGACTCCGGGACAGGGAGTTCACCCCTCCACTTT. This translates into CASSIDSGTGSSPLHF. The whole variable domain, remainder taken from reference TRBV19 and TRBJ1-6, is DGGITQSPKYLFRKEGQNVTLSCEQNLNHDAMYWYRQDPGQGLRLIYYSQIVNDFQKGDIAEGYSVSREKKESFPLTVTSAQKNPTAFYLCASSIDSGTGSSPLHFGNGTRLTVT.

This clone appeared a single time. The chain carries TRBV30 and TRBJ1-2; TRBD1 might be the D (6 bases). The germline V and J ends were trimmed by 0 bases and 4 bases, with 9 bases remaining between them. The length of the CDR3 is 13 residues. Germline values: CDR1 GTSNPN, CDR2 SVGIG (reference sequence). This CDR3 is CAWSVGQRYGYTF. In DNA form, the CDR3 reads TGTGCCTGGAGTGTCGGACAGCGCTATGGCTACACCTTC.

V is TRBV2 and J is TRBJ1-2; the D gene is possibly TRBD1 (6 bases). The CDR3 runs 14 residues. Per the germline V gene, CDR1 is SNHLY and CDR2 is FYNNEI. V dropped 4 bases and J dropped 8 bases, with 17 bases sitting between them. DNA of the CDR3: TGTGCCAGCAGTGTCGACAGGCTGCTGCGAGGCTACACCTTC. Its protein is CASSVDRLLRGYTF.

This clone was seen more than once but under ten times. The rearrangement links TRBV7-2 to TRBJ2-7; D possibly corresponds to TRBD2 (6 bases). The CDR3 runs 15 residues. CDR1 is SGHTA, CDR2 FQGNSA, per germline. V dropped 3 bases and J dropped 9 bases, with 21 bases sitting between them. The CDR3 DNA sequence: TGTGCCAGCAGCTTTCTCGGGGGAAACCCTATGGGGCAGTACTTC. Translating gives CASSFLGGNPMGQYF.

This chain links TRBV5-6 with TRBJ1-2; the D gene is possibly TRBD1 (6 bases). The germline CDR1 and CDR2 sequences are SGHDT and YYEEEE. The CDR3 is made up of 14 amino acids. Trimming took 4 bases from V and 1 from J, leaving 11 bases between them. Here the CDR3 reads CASSTTGFNYGYTF. Written as DNA, the CDR3 is TGTGCCAGCAGCACGACAGGTTTTAACTATGGCTACACCTTC.

The sample holds a few counts of this clone. CDR3 nucleotide sequence: TGTGCCAGCAGCTTGGAGCAGGGTAATTCACCCCTCCACTTT. Encoded protein: CASSLEQGNSPLHF. V and J are TRBV5-4 and TRBJ1-6, with a weak D call TRBD1 (5 bases). With 0 bases removed from V and 6 bases from J, the gap between germline ends came to 7 bases. CDR3 length: 14 residues. Germline V gives CDR1 SGHNT, CDR2 YYREEE (reference sequence).